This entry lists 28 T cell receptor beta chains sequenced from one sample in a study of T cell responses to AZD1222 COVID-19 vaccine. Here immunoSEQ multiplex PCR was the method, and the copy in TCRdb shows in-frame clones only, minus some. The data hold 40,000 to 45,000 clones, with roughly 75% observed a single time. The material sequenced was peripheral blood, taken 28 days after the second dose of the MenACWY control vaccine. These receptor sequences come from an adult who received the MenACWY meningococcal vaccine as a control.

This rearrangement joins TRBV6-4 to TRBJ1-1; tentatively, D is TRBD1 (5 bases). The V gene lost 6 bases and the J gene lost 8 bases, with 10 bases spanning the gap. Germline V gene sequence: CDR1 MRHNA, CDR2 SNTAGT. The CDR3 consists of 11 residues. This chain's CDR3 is CASRGTAEAFF. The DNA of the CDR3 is TGTGCCAGCAGAGGGACGGCAGAAGCTTTCTTT.

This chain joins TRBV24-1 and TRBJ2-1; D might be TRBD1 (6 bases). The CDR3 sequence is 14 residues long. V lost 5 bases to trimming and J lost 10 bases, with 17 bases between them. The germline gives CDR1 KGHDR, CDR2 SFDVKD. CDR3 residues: CATSAGQARKEQFF. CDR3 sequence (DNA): TGTGCCACCAGTGCGGGACAAGCAAGAAAGGAGCAGTTCTTC.

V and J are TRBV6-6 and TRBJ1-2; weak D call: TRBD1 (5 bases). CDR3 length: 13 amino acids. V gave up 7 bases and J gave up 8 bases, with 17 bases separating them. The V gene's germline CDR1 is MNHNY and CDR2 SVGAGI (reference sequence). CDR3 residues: CASNPLGASGYTF. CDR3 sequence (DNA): TGTGCCAGCAACCCCCTAGGGGCTAGCGGCTACACCTTC.

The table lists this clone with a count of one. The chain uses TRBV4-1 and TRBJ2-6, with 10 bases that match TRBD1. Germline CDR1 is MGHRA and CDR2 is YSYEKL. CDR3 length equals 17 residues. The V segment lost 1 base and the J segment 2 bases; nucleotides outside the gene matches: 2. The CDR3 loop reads CASSQATGGTGANVLTF. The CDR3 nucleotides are TGCGCCAGCAGCCAAGCGACAGGGGGCACTGGGGCCAACGTCCTGACTTTC.

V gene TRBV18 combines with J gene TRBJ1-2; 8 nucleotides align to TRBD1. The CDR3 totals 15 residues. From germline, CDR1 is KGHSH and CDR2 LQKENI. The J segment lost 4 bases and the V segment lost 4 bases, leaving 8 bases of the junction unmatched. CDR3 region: CASSLQTGTGYGYTF. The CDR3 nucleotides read TGTGCCAGCTCACTTCAGACCGGGACAGGCTATGGCTACACCTTC.

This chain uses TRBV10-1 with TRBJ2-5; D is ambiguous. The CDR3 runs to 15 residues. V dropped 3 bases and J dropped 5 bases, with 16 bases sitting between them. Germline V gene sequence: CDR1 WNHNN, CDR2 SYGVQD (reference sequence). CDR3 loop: CASSDYPALGETQYF. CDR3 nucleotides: TGCGCCAGCAGTGACTACCCCGCCCTGGGGGAGACCCAGTACTTC.

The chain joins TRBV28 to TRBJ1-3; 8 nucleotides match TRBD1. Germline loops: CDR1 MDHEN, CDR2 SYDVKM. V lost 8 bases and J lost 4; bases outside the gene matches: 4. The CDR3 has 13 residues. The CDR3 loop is CASSTGAGNTIYF. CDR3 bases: TGTGCCAGCTCGACAGGGGCAGGAAACACCATATATTTT.

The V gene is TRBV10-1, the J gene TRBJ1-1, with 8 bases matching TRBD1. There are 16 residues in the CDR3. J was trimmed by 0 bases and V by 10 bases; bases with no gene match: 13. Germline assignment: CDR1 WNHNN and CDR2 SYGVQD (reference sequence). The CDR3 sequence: CATKWGQAFLNTEAFF. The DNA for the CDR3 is TGCGCCACCAAGTGGGGACAGGCCTTTCTGAACACTGAAGCTTTCTTT.

The DNA of the CDR3 is TGTGCCAGCAAAAACAGGGGTGACTATGGCTACACCTTC. Translation: CASKNRGDYGYTF. The chain is built from TRBV2 and TRBJ1-2, with 7 bases fitting TRBD1. Germline CDR1 is SNHLY and CDR2 is FYNNEI. The ends lost 7 bases at V and 3 bases at J; junction bases unmatched: 5. CDR3 size: 13 residues.

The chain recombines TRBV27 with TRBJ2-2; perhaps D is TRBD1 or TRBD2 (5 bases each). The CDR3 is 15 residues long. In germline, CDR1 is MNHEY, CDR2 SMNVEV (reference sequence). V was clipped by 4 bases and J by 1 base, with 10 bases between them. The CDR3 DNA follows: TGTGCCAGCAGTTGGGGGACGGGGAACACCGGGGAGCTGTTTTTT. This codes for CASSWGTGNTGELFF.

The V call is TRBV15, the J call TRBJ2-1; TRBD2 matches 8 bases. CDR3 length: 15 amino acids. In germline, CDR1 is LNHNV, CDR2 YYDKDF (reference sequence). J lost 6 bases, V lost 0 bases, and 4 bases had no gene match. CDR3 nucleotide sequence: TGTGCCACCAGCAGAGATCCGGGAGGGAGCAATGAGCAGTTCTTC. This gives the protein CATSRDPGGSNEQFF.

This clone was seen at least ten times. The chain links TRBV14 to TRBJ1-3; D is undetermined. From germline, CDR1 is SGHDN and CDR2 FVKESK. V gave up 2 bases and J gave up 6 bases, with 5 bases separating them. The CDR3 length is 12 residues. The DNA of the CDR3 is TGTGCCAGCAGCCAATCGGAAAACACCATATATTTT. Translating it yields CASSQSENTIYF. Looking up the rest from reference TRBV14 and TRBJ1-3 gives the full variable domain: EAGVTQFPSHSVIEKGQTVTLRCDPISGHDNLYWYRRVMGKEIKFLLHFVKESKQDESGMPNNRFLAERTGGTYSTLKVQPAELEDSGVYFCASSQSENTIYFGEGSWLTVV.

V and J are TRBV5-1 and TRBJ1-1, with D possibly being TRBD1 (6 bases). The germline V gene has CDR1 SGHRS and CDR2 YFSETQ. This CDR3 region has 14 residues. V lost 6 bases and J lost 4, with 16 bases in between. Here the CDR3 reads CASTQATGTTEAFF. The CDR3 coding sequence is TGCGCCAGCACCCAGGCCACAGGGACCACTGAAGCTTTCTTT. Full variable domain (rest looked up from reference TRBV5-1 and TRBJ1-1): KAGVTQTPRYLIKTRGQQVTLSCSPISGHRSVSWYQQTPGQGLQFLFEYFSETQRNKGNFPGRFSGRQFSNSRSEMNVSTLELGDSALYLCASTQATGTTEAFFGQGTRLTVV.

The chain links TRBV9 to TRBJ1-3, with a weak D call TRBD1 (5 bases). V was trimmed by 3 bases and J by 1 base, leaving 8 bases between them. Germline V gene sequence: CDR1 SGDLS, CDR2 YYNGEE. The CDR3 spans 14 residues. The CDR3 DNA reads TGTGCCAGCAGCGCAGGGACTTCTGGAAACACCATATATTTT. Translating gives CASSAGTSGNTIYF.

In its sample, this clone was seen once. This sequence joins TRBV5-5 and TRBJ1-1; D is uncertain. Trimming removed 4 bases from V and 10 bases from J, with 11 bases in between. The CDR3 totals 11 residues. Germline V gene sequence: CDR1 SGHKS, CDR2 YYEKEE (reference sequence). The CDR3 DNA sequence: TGTGCCAGCAGCCTATCGTTGAGAGCTTTCTTT. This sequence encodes CASSLSLRAFF.

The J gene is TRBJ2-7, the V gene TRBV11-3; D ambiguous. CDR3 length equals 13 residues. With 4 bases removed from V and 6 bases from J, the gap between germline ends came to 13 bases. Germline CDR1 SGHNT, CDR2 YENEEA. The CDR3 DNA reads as TGTGCCAGCAGCTCAACACGGACCCGCGAGCAGTACTTC. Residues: CASSSTRTREQYF.

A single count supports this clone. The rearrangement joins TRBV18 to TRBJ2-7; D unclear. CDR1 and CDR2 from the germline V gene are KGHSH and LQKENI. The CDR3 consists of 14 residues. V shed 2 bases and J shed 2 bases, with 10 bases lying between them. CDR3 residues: CASSPKANTYEQYF. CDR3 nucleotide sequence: TGTGCCAGCTCACCAAAGGCGAACACCTACGAGCAGTACTTC. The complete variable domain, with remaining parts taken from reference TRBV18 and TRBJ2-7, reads NAGVMQNPRHLVRRRGQEARLRCSPMKGHSHVYWYRQLPEEGLKFMVYLQKENIIDESGMPKERFSAEFPKEGPSILRIQQVVRGDSAAYFCASSPKANTYEQYFGPGTRLTVT.

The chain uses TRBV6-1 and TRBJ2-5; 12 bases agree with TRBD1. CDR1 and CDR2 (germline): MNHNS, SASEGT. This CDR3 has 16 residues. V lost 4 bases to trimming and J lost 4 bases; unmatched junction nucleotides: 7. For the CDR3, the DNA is TGTGCCAGCAGTGGAATCCCGGGACAGGGGGCAGAGACCCAGTACTTC. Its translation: CASSGIPGQGAETQYF.

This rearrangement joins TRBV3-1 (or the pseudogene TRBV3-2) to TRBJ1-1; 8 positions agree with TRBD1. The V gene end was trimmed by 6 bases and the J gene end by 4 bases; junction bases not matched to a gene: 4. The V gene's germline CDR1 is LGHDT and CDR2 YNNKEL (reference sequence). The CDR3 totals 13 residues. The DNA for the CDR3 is TGTGCCAGCAGTCTAACAGGGGGCACTGAAGCTTTCTTT. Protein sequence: CASSLTGGTEAFF.

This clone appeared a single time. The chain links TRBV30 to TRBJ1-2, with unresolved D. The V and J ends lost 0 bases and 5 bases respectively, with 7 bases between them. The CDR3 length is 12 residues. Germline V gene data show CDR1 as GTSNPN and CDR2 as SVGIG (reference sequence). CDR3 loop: CAWSVSRYGYTF. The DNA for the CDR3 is TGTGCCTGGAGTGTATCCCGTTATGGCTACACCTTC. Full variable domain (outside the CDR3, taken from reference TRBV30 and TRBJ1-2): SQTIHQWPATLVQPVGSPLSLECTVEGTSNPNLYWYRQAAGRGLQLLFYSVGIGQISSEVPQNLSASRPQDRQFILSSKKLLLSDSGFYLCAWSVSRYGYTFGSGTRLTVV.

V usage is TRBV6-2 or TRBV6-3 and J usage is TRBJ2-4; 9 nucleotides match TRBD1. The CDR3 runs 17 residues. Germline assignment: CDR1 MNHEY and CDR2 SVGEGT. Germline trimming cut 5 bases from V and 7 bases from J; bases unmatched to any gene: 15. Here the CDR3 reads CASSTHQTGGASNIQYF. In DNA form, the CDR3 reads TGTGCCAGCAGTACCCATCAAACAGGGGGCGCCAGTAACATTCAGTACTTC.

The CDR3 nucleotides read TGTGCCAGCAGCCAAGAGACGAGACCCAGCAATGAAAAACTGTTTTTT. This sequence encodes CASSQETRPSNEKLFF. The chain is built from TRBV14 and TRBJ1-4; D unclear. The CDR3 is made up of 16 amino acids. With 0 bases removed from V and 5 bases from J, the gap between germline ends came to 13 bases. Germline CDR1 and CDR2: SGHDN and FVKESK.

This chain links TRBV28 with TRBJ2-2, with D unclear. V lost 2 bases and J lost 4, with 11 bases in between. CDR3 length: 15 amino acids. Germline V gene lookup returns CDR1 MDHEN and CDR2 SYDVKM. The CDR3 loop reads CASSLGTRVTGELFF. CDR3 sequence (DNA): TGTGCCAGCAGTTTAGGTACCCGGGTCACCGGGGAGCTGTTTTTT. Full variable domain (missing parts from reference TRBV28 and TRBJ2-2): DVKVTQSSRYLVKRTGEKVFLECVQDMDHENMFWYRQDPGLGLRLIYFSYDVKMKEKGDIPEGYSVSREKKERFSLILESASTNQTSMYLCASSLGTRVTGELFFGEGSRLTVL.

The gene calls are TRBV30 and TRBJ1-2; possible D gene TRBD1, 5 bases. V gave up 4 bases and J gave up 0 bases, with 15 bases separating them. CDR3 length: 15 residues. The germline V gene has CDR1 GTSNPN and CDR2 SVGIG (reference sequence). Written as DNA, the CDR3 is TGTGCCTGGACGGTGGGGGGGAGAGCTAACTATGGCTACACCTTC. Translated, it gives CAWTVGGRANYGYTF.

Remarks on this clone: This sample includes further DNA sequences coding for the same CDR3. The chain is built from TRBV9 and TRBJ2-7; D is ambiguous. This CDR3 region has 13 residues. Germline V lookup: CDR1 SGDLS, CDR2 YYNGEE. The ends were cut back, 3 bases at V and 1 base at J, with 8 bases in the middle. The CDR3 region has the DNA TGTGCCAGCAGCGGTACCGAATCCTACGAGCAGTACTTC. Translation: CASSGTESYEQYF.

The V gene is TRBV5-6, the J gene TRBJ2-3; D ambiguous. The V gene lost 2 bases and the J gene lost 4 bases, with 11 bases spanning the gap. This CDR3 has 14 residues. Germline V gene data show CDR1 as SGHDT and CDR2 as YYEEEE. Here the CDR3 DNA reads TGTGCCAGCAGCTTTTACGGCGTCGCAGATACGCAGTATTTT. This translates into CASSFYGVADTQYF.

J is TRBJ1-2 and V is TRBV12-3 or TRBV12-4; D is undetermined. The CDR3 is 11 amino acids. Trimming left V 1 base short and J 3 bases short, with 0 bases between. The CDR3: CASSLDYGYTF. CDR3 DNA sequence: TGTGCCAGCAGTTTAGACTATGGCTACACCTTC.

CDR3 sequence: CASSTGTGGSNQPQHF. The CDR3 bases are TGTGCCAGCAGTACTGGGACAGGCGGGAGCAATCAGCCCCAGCATTTT. This rearrangement joins TRBV6-6 to TRBJ1-5, with 8 bases identical to TRBD1. This CDR3 comprises 16 residues. The ends lost 5 bases at V and 1 base at J; junction bases unmatched: 7. Germline V gene sequence: CDR1 MNHNY, CDR2 SVGAGI (reference sequence).